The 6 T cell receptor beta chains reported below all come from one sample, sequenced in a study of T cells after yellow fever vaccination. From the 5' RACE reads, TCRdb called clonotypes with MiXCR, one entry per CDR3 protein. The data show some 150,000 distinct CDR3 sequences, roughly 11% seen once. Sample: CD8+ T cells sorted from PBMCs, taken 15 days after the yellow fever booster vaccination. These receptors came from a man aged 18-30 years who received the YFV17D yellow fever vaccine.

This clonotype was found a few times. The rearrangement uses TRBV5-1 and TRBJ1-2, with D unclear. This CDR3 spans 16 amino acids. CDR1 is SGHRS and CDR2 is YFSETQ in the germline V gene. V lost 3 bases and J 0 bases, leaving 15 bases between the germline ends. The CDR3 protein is CASSSATGRANYGYTF. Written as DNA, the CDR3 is TGCGCCAGCAGCTCGGCAACCGGGAGGGCTAACTATGGCTACACCTTC.

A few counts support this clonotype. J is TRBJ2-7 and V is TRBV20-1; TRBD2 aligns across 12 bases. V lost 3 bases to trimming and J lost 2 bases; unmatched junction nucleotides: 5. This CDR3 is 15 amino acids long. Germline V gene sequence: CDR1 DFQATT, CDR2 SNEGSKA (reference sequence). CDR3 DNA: TGCAGTGCTAGGAGGTGGACTAGCGGGGCCTACGAGCAGTACGTC. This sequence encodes CSARRWTSGAYEQYV.

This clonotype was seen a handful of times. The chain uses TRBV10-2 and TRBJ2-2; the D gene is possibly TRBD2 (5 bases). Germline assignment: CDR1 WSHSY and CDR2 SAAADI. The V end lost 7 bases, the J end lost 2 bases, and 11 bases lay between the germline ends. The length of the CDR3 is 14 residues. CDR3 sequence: CASKSGVNTGELFF. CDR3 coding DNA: TGCGCCAGCAAATCCGGGGTTAACACCGGGGAGCTGTTTTTT.

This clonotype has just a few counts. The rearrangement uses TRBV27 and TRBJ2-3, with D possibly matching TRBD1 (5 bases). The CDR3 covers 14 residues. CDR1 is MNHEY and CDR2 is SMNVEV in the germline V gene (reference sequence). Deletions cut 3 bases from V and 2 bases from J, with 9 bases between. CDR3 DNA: TGTGCCAGCAGTTTTATCAGGGCCACAGATACGCAGTATTTT. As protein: CASSFIRATDTQYF.

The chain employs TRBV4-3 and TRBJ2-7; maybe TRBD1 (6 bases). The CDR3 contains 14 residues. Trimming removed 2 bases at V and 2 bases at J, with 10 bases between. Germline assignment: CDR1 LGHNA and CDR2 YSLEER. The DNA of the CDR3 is TGCGCCAGCAGCCAACTGGACAGAACCTACGAGCAGTACTTC. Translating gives CASSQLDRTYEQYF.

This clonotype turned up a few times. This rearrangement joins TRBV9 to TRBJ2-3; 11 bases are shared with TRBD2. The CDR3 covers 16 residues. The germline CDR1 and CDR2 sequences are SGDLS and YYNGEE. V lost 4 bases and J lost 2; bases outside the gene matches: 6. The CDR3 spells CASSSGTSGLTDTQYF. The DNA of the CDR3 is TGTGCCAGCAGCTCCGGGACTAGCGGCCTCACAGATACGCAGTATTTT. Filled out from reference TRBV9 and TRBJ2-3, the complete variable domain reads DSGVTQTPKHLITATGQRVTLRCSPRSGDLSVYWYQQSLDQGLQFLIQYYNGEERAKGNILERFSAQQFPDLHSELNLSSLELGDSALYFCASSSGTSGLTDTQYFGPGTRLTVL.